These 30 T cell receptor beta chains were sequenced from one sample in a study of shared clonotypes between healthy human individuals. Libraries were prepared by immunoSEQ multiplex PCR; TCRdb keeps only in-frame clonotypes and omits some of them. The table has about 820,000 clones, 92% seen once; the top ten hold around 24%. CD45RO-negative cells were positively selected for CCR7, leaving out terminally differentiated effector memory CD45RA+ cells. The sequenced sample consisted of naive CD8+ T cells sorted from blood. These receptors all come from a man under 40 in good health.

The chain is built from TRBV29-1 and TRBJ2-2; D not certain. The V and J ends lost 4 bases and 1 base respectively, with 10 bases between them. CDR3 size: 14 residues. Germline loops: CDR1 SQVTM, CDR2 ANQGSEA. This CDR3 reads CSVGDAVNTGELFF. The DNA of the CDR3 is TGCAGCGTTGGAGATGCGGTGAACACCGGGGAGCTGTTTTTT.

The rearrangement joins TRBV11-2 to TRBJ1-1; D is undetermined. Germline V gene lookup returns CDR1 SGHAT and CDR2 FQNNGV. V was shortened by 2 bases and J by 9 bases, with 10 bases between the two germline ends. The CDR3 sequence is 12 residues long. The CDR3 sequence: CASSLWDGQAFF. As DNA, the CDR3 is TGTGCCAGCAGCTTATGGGATGGGCAAGCTTTCTTT.

The chain combines TRBV5-4 with TRBJ2-7; D is ambiguous. V lost 3 bases, J lost 2 bases, and 9 bases lay in between. CDR3 length: 13 residues. CDR1 and CDR2 (germline): SGHNT, YYREEE (reference sequence). CDR3 protein: CASSSDVTYEQYF. As DNA, the CDR3 is TGTGCCAGCAGCTCGGACGTTACCTACGAGCAGTACTTC.

This clone has just a few counts. This sequence joins TRBV7-9 and TRBJ1-3; 9 nucleotides match TRBD1. The V segment lost 5 bases and the J segment 0 bases; nucleotides outside the gene matches: 2. CDR3 length: 15 amino acids. The germline CDR1 and CDR2 sequences are SEHNR and FQNEAQ (reference sequence). CDR3 nucleotide sequence: TGTGCCAGCAGCAAGACAGGGGGCTCTGGAAACACCATATATTTT. It yields the protein CASSKTGGSGNTIYF. The variable domain in full, completed from reference TRBV7-9 and TRBJ1-3, reads DTGVSQNPRHKITKRGQNVTFRCDPISEHNRLYWYRQTLGQGPEFLTYFQNEAQLEKSRLLSDRFSAERPKGSFSTLEIQRTEQGDSAMYLCASSKTGGSGNTIYFGEGSWLTVV.

V and J are TRBV5-4 and TRBJ2-7, with D perhaps matching TRBD1 or TRBD2 (5 bases each). Germline lookup yields CDR1 SGHNT and CDR2 YYREEE (reference sequence). This CDR3 comprises 14 residues. V lost 4 bases to trimming and J lost 0 bases, with 11 bases between them. Here the CDR3 reads CASSQTGTSYEQYF. The CDR3 DNA sequence: TGTGCCAGCAGCCAAACCGGGACCTCCTACGAGCAGTACTTC.

The rearrangement uses TRBV7-3 and TRBJ2-1; 8 positions match TRBD2. The CDR3 loop spans 17 amino acids. The germline V gene has CDR1 SGHTA and CDR2 FQGTGA. The V and J ends lost 5 bases and 6 bases, in that order; junction bases with no gene match: 15. CDR3 nucleotides: TGTGCCAGCAGCCTCGAGGCGGGGGGTGCTTCACCCAATGAGCAGTTCTTC. Amino acid sequence: CASSLEAGGASPNEQFF.

This chain uses TRBV27 with TRBJ2-7; D may match TRBD1 or TRBD2 (5 bases each). The CDR3 sequence is 14 residues long. Trimming removed 3 bases at V and 2 bases at J, with 11 bases between. The germline CDR1 and CDR2 sequences are MNHEY and SMNVEV (reference sequence). This CDR3 reads CASSFYGGTYEQYF. CDR3 nucleotides: TGTGCCAGCAGTTTTTATGGGGGAACCTACGAGCAGTACTTC.

The V gene is TRBV7-3, the J gene TRBJ1-1; D is undetermined. Germline-derived CDR1 and CDR2 are SGHTA and FQGTGA. V was clipped by 1 base and J by 7 bases, with 10 bases between them. This CDR3 has 13 amino acids. The CDR3 spells CASSLRPWDEAFF. The CDR3, as DNA: TGTGCCAGCAGCTTAAGACCCTGGGATGAAGCTTTCTTT. The full variable domain, its missing parts supplied by reference TRBV7-3 and TRBJ1-1, is GAGVSQTPSNKVTEKGKYVELRCDPISGHTALYWYRQSLGQGPEFLIYFQGTGAADDSGLPNDRFFAVRPEGSVSTLKIQRTERGDSAVYLCASSLRPWDEAFFGQGTRLTVV.

The chain uses TRBV5-1 and TRBJ2-7; 9 bases align to TRBD1. The CDR3 spans 15 residues. J was trimmed by 0 bases and V by 0 bases; bases with no gene match: 1. Germline V CDR1 and CDR2: SGHRS, YFSETQ. This CDR3 is CASSLGGQGSYEQYF. DNA of the CDR3: TGCGCCAGCAGCTTGGGGGGACAGGGCTCCTACGAGCAGTACTTC.

This clone was counted a single time. The genes are TRBV28 and TRBJ2-2; no clear D gene. CDR3 length: 14 residues. CDR1 is MDHEN, CDR2 SYDVKM, per germline. V was shortened by 3 bases and J by 8 bases, with 13 bases between the two germline ends. The CDR3 here is CASSFERIPGELFF. The CDR3 DNA reads TGTGCCAGCAGTTTCGAGAGGATACCGGGGGAGCTGTTTTTT.

The rearrangement joins TRBV13 to TRBJ2-1; D is unresolved. This CDR3 spans 12 amino acids. Trimming stripped 5 bases from V and 5 bases from J, with 7 bases between. In germline, CDR1 is PRHDT, CDR2 FYEKMQ (reference sequence). CDR3 coding DNA: TGTGCCAGCAGCCTCCGGGACAATGAGCAGTTCTTC. This codes for CASSLRDNEQFF.

Here the CDR3 DNA reads TGTGCTAGTGGTACAGATAATCAGCCCCAGCATTTT. This gives the protein CASGTDNQPQHF. The chain uses TRBV12-5 and TRBJ1-5, with D unclear. Germline CDR1 LGHNT, CDR2 FRNRAP. V lost 5 bases to trimming and J lost 4 bases, with 6 bases between them. The CDR3 totals 12 residues.

This chain uses TRBV14 with TRBJ2-7; maybe TRBD2 (6 bases). The CDR3 loop spans 14 amino acids. The ends were cut back, 4 bases at V and 2 bases at J, with 12 bases in the middle. Germline assignment: CDR1 SGHDN and CDR2 FVKESK. The CDR3 nucleotides read TGTGCCAGCAGCCGACTAGGGATCGCCTACGAGCAGTACTTC. Amino acids: CASSRLGIAYEQYF.

The chain joins TRBV6-6 to TRBJ2-3; 8 nucleotides line up with TRBD1. Germline V gene lookup returns CDR1 MNHNY and CDR2 SVGAGI (reference sequence). Unmatched junction bases numbered 8, after V lost 4 bases and J lost 2 bases. The CDR3 covers 16 residues. CDR3 amino acids: CASSWYQGAHTDTQYF. The DNA of the CDR3 is TGTGCCAGCAGTTGGTATCAGGGGGCGCACACAGATACGCAGTATTTT.

The rearrangement links TRBV30 to TRBJ2-7, with a possible D match to TRBD2 (6 bases). CDR3 length: 14 residues. The V gene's germline CDR1 is GTSNPN and CDR2 SVGIG (reference sequence). V was clipped by 4 bases and J by 2 bases, with 15 bases between them. The DNA for the CDR3 is TGTGCCTGGACTAGAGGGGAGGACCCCTACGAGCAGTACTTC. It encodes CAWTRGEDPYEQYF.

This chain joins TRBV9 and TRBJ2-7; TRBD2 agrees at 8 bases. The V gene end was trimmed by 4 bases and the J gene end by 11 bases; junction bases not matched to a gene: 11. This CDR3 comprises 13 residues. Germline-derived CDR1 and CDR2 are SGDLS and YYNGEE. DNA for the CDR3: TGTGCCAGCAGCCCCTGGGCTAGCGGGCTTGAGTACTTC. Translated: CASSPWASGLEYF.

This sequence joins TRBV4-3 and TRBJ2-3; 7 bases match TRBD1. The CDR3 spans 15 residues. Per the germline V gene, CDR1 is LGHNA and CDR2 is YSLEER. J lost 2 bases, V lost 1 base, and 3 bases had no gene match. CDR3 amino acids: CASSQVGTVTDTQYF. The CDR3 region has the DNA TGCGCCAGCAGCCAAGTCGGGACAGTCACAGATACGCAGTATTTT.

The chain joins TRBV2 to TRBJ2-3; 8 bases fit TRBD2. Trimming took 4 bases from V and 1 from J; bases not matched to a gene: 7. The CDR3 is 16 amino acids. Germline CDR1 reads SNHLY; CDR2 reads FYNNEI. CDR3 DNA sequence: TGTGCCAGCAGTGGTAGCGGGCGGGGGGGCACAGATACGCAGTATTTT. Translation gives CASSGSGRGGTDTQYF. The entire variable domain, with the rest obtained from reference TRBV2 and TRBJ2-3, is as follows: EPEVTQTPSHQVTQMGQEVILRCVPISNHLYFYWYRQILGQKVEFLVSFYNNEISEKSEIFDDQFSVERPDGSNFTLKIRSTKLEDSAMYFCASSGSGRGGTDTQYFGPGTRLTVL.

For this clone: Other DNA sequences in the same sample also yield this CDR3. The chain carries TRBV19 and TRBJ2-7, with D perhaps matching TRBD1 or TRBD2 (5 bases each). Germline values: CDR1 LNHDA, CDR2 SQIVND (reference sequence). V lost 2 bases and J lost 3, with 8 bases in between. The CDR3 is 13 amino acids. The CDR3 nucleotides read TGTGCCAGTAGTATATATGGGGGCTACGAGCAGTACTTC. Its protein product is CASSIYGGYEQYF. Drawing the rest from reference TRBV19 and TRBJ2-7, the complete variable domain is DGGITQSPKYLFRKEGQNVTLSCEQNLNHDAMYWYRQDPGQGLRLIYYSQIVNDFQKGDIAEGYSVSREKKESFPLTVTSAQKNPTAFYLCASSIYGGYEQYFGPGTRLTVT.

This chain joins TRBV9 and TRBJ2-1; 16 nucleotides match TRBD2. Germline CDR1 is SGDLS and CDR2 is YYNGEE. V lost 4 bases and J lost 5; bases outside the gene matches: 6. The length of the CDR3 is 17 residues. CDR3 in DNA: TGTGCCAGCAGCCCGGGACTAGCGGGGGGGCTTAACAATGAGCAGTTCTTC. This gives the protein CASSPGLAGGLNNEQFF.

The chain recombines TRBV27 with TRBJ2-6, with 9 bases matching TRBD1. The germline gives CDR1 MNHEY, CDR2 SMNVEV (reference sequence). This CDR3 comprises 17 residues. V lost 6 bases, J lost 1 base, and 7 bases stayed unmatched. CDR3 in amino acids: CASREQGAHSGANVLTF. Here the CDR3 DNA reads TGTGCCAGCAGGGAACAGGGGGCGCATTCTGGGGCCAACGTCCTGACTTTC.

This chain joins TRBV4-1 and TRBJ2-1; 10 bases are shared with TRBD2. This CDR3 is 17 amino acids long. Germline CDR1 is MGHRA and CDR2 is YSYEKL. Unmatched junction bases numbered 14, after V lost 6 bases and J lost 6 bases. CDR3 DNA sequence: TGCGCCAGCAGTCAGATCCAAACCGGGACTAGCGTCAATGAGCAGTTCTTC. This sequence encodes CASSQIQTGTSVNEQFF.

The chain recombines TRBV4-3 with TRBJ1-2; 7 nucleotides agree with TRBD1. The CDR3 loop spans 13 amino acids. The germline gives CDR1 LGHNA, CDR2 YSLEER. Germline trimming cut 3 bases from V and 2 bases from J; bases unmatched to any gene: 0. The CDR3, as DNA: TGCGCCAGCAGCCAGGGACAGAACTATGGCTACACCTTC. As protein: CASSQGQNYGYTF.

This chain joins TRBV29-1 and TRBJ2-3; 7 nucleotides match TRBD2. Unmatched junction bases numbered 10, after V lost 4 bases and J lost 3 bases. The CDR3 sequence is 15 residues long. Germline V gene sequence: CDR1 SQVTM, CDR2 ANQGSEA. The CDR3 is CSVVWTSEGTDTQYF. The CDR3 region has the DNA TGCAGCGTTGTATGGACTAGTGAGGGGACAGATACGCAGTATTTT.

In this sample, this clone turned up once. The rearrangement uses TRBV29-1 and TRBJ2-7; possibly TRBD1 for D (5 bases). V shed 7 bases and J shed 2 bases, with 15 bases lying between them. The CDR3 has 13 residues. Per germline, CDR1 SQVTM and CDR2 ANQGSEA. For the CDR3, the DNA is TGCAGCGGTGGGCAGGGCACCACCTACGAGCAGTACTTC. This codes for CSGGQGTTYEQYF.

This rearrangement joins TRBV7-6 to TRBJ2-1, with D possibly matching TRBD2 (6 bases). Trimming left V 3 bases short and J 6 bases short, with 12 bases between. Germline CDR1 SGHVS, CDR2 FNYEAQ. CDR3 length equals 14 residues. CDR3 nucleotide sequence: TGTGCCAGCAGCTTGGGTGCGGGAACCAATGAGCAGTTCTTC. It specifies CASSLGAGTNEQFF.

V gene TRBV6-1 combines with J gene TRBJ1-3, with D possibly matching TRBD1 (6 bases). The CDR3 totals 16 residues. V gave up 0 bases and J gave up 2 bases, with 11 bases separating them. Germline CDR1 MNHNS, CDR2 SASEGT. This chain's CDR3 is CASSEAQGYTGNTIYF. The CDR3 bases are TGTGCCAGCAGTGAAGCGCAGGGGTACACTGGAAACACCATATATTTT.

V usage is TRBV27 and J usage is TRBJ2-7, with 12 bases aligning to TRBD1. Unmatched junction bases numbered 10, after V lost 7 bases and J lost 6 bases. The CDR3 extends over 15 amino acids. Germline CDR1 and CDR2: MNHEY and SMNVEV (reference sequence). The CDR3 loop reads CASTRMGQGASEQYF. CDR3 in DNA: TGTGCCAGCACGAGAATGGGACAGGGGGCTAGCGAGCAGTACTTC.

For the CDR3, the DNA is TGTGCCAGCAGCTTTTCCCCTAGCGGCTACTCCTACAATGAGCAGTTCTTC. Amino acids: CASSFSPSGYSYNEQFF. V gene TRBV7-3 combines with J gene TRBJ2-1; 7 bases agree with TRBD2. V lost 3 bases, J lost 0 bases, and 8 bases stayed unmatched. The CDR3 has 17 amino acids. The V gene's germline CDR1 is SGHTA and CDR2 FQGTGA.

The chain employs TRBV5-6 and TRBJ2-7; 9 nucleotides agree with TRBD1. The CDR3 covers 17 residues. The V segment lost 0 bases and the J segment 3 bases; nucleotides outside the gene matches: 10. Germline values: CDR1 SGHDT, CDR2 YYEEEE. The CDR3 nucleotides read TGTGCCAGCAGCTTGGCTCGACAGGGGGGGACCCTCTACGAGCAGTACTTC. This gives the protein CASSLARQGGTLYEQYF.